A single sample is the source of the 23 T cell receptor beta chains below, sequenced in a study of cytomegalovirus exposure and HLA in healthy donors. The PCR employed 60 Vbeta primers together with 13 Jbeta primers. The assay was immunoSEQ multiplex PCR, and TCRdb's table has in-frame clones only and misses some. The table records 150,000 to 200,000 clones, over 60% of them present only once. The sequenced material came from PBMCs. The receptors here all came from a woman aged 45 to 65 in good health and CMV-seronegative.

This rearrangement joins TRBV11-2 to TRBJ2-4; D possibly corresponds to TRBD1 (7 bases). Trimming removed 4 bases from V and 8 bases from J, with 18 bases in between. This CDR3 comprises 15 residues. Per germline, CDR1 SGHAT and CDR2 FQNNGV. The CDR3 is CASSSTGDSWDIQYF. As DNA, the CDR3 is TGTGCCAGCAGCTCAACAGGGGACTCCTGGGACATTCAGTACTTC.

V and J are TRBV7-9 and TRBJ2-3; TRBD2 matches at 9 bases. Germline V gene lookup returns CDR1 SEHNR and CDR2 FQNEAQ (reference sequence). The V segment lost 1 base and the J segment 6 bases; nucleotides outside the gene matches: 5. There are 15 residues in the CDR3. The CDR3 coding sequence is TGTGCCAGCAGCTTAGTAGCGGGAGCGTCCGATACGCAGTATTTT. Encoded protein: CASSLVAGASDTQYF. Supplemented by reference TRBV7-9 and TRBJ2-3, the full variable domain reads DTGVSQNPRHKITKRGQNVTFRCDPISEHNRLYWYRQTLGQGPEFLTYFQNEAQLEKSRLLSDRFSAERPKGSFSTLEIQRTEQGDSAMYLCASSLVAGASDTQYFGPGTRLTVL.

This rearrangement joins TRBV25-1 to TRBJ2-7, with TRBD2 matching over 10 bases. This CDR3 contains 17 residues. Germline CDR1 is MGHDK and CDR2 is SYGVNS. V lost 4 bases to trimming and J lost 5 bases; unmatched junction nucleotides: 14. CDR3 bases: TGTGCCAGCAGTGCCCTGACGCGAGCGGGGGGGCCAGACGAGCAGTACTTC. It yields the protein CASSALTRAGGPDEQYF.

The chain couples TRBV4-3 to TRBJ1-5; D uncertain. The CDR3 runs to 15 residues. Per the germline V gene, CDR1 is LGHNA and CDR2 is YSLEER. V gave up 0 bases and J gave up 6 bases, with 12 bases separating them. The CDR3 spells CASSQDPGRGQPQHF. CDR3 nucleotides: TGCGCCAGCAGCCAAGATCCCGGGCGGGGTCAGCCCCAGCATTTT.

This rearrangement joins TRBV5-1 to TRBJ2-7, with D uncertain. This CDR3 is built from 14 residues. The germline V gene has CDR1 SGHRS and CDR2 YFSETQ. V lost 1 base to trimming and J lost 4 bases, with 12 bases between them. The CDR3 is CASSLNPGLYEQYF. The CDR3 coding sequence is TGCGCCAGCAGCTTGAACCCGGGTCTTTACGAGCAGTACTTC.

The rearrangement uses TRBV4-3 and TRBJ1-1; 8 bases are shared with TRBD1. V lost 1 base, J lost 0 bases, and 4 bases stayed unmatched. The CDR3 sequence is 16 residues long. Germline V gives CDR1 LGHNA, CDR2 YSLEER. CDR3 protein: CASSQGTGLMNTEAFF. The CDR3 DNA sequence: TGCGCCAGCAGCCAAGGGACAGGGCTCATGAACACTGAAGCTTTCTTT.

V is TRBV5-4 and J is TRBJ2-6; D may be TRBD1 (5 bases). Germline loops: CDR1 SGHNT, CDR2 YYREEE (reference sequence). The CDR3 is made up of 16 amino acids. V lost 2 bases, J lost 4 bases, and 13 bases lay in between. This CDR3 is CASSFVMGPGANVLTF. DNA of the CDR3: TGTGCCAGCAGCTTCGTCATGGGGCCCGGGGCCAACGTCCTGACTTTC.

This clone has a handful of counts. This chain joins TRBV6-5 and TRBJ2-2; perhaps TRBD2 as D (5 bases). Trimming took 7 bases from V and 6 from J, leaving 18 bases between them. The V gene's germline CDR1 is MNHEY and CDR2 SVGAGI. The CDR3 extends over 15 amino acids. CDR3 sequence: CASKGSGGLPGELFF. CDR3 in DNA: TGTGCCAGCAAAGGGAGCGGAGGTCTACCCGGGGAGCTGTTTTTT.

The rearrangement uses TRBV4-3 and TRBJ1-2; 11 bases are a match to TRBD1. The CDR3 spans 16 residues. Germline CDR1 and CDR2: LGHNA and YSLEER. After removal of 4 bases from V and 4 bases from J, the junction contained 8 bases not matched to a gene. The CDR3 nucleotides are TGCGCCAGCAGCCCTGAAGGGACAGGGGGACCCTATGGCTACACCTTC. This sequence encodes CASSPEGTGGPYGYTF.

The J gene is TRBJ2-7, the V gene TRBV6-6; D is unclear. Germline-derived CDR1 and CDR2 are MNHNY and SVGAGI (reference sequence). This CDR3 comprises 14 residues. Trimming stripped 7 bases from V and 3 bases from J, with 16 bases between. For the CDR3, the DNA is TGTGCCAGCACCCGGAGTAGACCCCTCTACGAGCAGTACTTC. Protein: CASTRSRPLYEQYF.

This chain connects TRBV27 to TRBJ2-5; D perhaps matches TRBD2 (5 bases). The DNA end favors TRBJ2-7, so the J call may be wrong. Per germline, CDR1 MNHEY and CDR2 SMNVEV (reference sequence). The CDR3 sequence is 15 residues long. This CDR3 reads CASSLKLGSSYEQYF. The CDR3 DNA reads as TGTGCCAGCAGTTTAAAACTAGGAAGCTCCTACGAGCAGTACTTC.

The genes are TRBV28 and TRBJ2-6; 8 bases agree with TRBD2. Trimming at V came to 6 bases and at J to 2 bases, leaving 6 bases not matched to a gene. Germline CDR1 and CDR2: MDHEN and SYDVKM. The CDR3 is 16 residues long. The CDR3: CASRAGDKAGANVLTF. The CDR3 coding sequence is TGTGCCAGCAGAGCGGGAGACAAAGCTGGGGCCAACGTCCTGACTTTC.

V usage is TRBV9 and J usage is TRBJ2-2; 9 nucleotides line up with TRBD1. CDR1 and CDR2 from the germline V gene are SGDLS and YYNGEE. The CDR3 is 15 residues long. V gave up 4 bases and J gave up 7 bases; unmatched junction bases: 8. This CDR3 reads CASSPYGTGNGELFF. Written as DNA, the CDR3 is TGTGCCAGCAGCCCCTACGGGACAGGGAACGGGGAGCTGTTTTTT.

The CDR3 DNA sequence: TGTGCCAGCAGCTTAGCTACTAGCGGGAGGACAGGGGAGCTGTTTTTT. It codes for CASSLATSGRTGELFF. The chain couples TRBV7-2 to TRBJ2-2; 12 bases map to TRBD2. The CDR3 is made up of 16 amino acids. The germline V gene has CDR1 SGHTA and CDR2 FQGNSA. The ends lost 0 bases at V and 8 bases at J; junction bases unmatched: 4.

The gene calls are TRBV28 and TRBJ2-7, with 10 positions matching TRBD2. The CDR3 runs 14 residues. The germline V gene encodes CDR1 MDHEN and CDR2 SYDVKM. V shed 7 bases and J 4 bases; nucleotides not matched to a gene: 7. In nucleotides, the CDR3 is TGTGCCAGCAATCTAGCGGGAGTTCTATACGAGCAGTACTTC. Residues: CASNLAGVLYEQYF.

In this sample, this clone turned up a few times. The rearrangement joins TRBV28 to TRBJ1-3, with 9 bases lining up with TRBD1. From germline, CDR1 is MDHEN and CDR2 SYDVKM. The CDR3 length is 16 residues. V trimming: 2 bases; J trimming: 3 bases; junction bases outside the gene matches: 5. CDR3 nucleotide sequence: TGTGCCAGCAGTTTAACCGGGACAGGGTTTGGAAACACCATATATTTT. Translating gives CASSLTGTGFGNTIYF. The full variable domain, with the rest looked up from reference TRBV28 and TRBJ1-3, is DVKVTQSSRYLVKRTGEKVFLECVQDMDHENMFWYRQDPGLGLRLIYFSYDVKMKEKGDIPEGYSVSREKKERFSLILESASTNQTSMYLCASSLTGTGFGNTIYFGEGSWLTVV.

Written as DNA, the CDR3 is TGTGCCAGCAGTTACGGACCTGTTGGAGGAGTGGAGCAGTACTTC. This gives the protein CASSYGPVGGVEQYF. The chain has TRBV6-5 and TRBJ2-7, with D possibly TRBD2 on 5 matching bases. CDR3 size: 15 residues. With 2 bases removed from V and 7 bases from J, the gap between germline ends came to 18 bases. CDR1 MNHEY and CDR2 SVGAGI come from the germline V gene.

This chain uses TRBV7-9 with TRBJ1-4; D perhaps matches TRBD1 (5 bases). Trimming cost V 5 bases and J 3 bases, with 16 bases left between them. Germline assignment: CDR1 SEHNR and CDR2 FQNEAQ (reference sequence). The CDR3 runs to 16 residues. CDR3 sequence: CASSPLVQGANEKLFF. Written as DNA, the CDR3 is TGTGCCAGCAGCCCCCTAGTCCAGGGTGCTAATGAAAAACTGTTTTTT.

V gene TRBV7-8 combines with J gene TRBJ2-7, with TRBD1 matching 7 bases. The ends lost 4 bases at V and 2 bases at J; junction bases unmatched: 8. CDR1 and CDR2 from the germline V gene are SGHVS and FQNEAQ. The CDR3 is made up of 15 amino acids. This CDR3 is CASSSRQGSTYEQYF. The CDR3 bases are TGTGCCAGCAGCTCACGACAGGGCAGCACCTACGAGCAGTACTTC.

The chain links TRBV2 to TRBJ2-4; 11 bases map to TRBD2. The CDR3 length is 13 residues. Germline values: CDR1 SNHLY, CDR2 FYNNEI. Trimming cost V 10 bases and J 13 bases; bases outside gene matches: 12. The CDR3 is CANTGTSGRAQYF. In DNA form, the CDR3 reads TGTGCCAACACAGGGACTAGCGGCCGCGCCCAGTACTTC.

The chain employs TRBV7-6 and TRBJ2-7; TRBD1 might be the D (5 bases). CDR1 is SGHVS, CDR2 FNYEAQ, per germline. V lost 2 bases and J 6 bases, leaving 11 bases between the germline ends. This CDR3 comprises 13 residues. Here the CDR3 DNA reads TGTGCCAGCAGCTTACAACAGGTGACCGAGCAGTACTTC. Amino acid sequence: CASSLQQVTEQYF.

Here the CDR3 reads CATSGTRRTGISYEQYF. The DNA for the CDR3 is TGTGCCACCAGCGGAACCCGCCGGACAGGGATCTCCTACGAGCAGTACTTC. The chain combines TRBV15 with TRBJ2-7; TRBD1 matches at 8 bases. The CDR3 is 17 amino acids. Germline V gene data show CDR1 as LNHNV and CDR2 as YYDKDF (reference sequence). The J segment lost 0 bases and the V segment lost 5 bases, leaving 12 bases of the junction unmatched.

CDR3 bases: TGTGCCAGCGCGTCGGGGGGATATAACAATGAGCAGTTCTTC. This gives the protein CASASGGYNNEQFF. The chain is built from TRBV19 and TRBJ2-1; 7 bases align to TRBD2. V lost 9 bases to trimming and J lost 5 bases; unmatched junction nucleotides: 10. The CDR3 contains 14 residues. From germline, CDR1 is LNHDA and CDR2 SQIVND (reference sequence).